The 8 T cell receptor beta chains presented below share a single source sample, sequenced in a study of blood T cell repertoires in COVID-19. Sequencing used immunoSEQ multiplex PCR; TCRdb keeps in-frame clones, though not all of them. The sample includes 88,000 or so clones, approximately 80% of them seen just once. The specimen sequenced was peripheral blood. The receptor source for this set is a man aged 80 or over with acute or convalescent COVID-19.

This chain uses TRBV11-2 with TRBJ1-1, with unresolved D. There are 13 residues in the CDR3. Germline V gene data show CDR1 as SGHAT and CDR2 as FQNNGV. Trimming removed 1 base from V and 2 bases from J, with 5 bases in between. CDR3: CASSLAGNTEAFF. The CDR3 nucleotides read TGTGCCAGCAGCTTAGCGGGTAACACTGAAGCTTTCTTT.

This clone was seen once. J is TRBJ2-3 and V is TRBV5-1; TRBD2 agrees at 10 bases. There are 16 residues in the CDR3. Per the germline V gene, CDR1 is SGHRS and CDR2 is YFSETQ. The ends lost 4 bases at V and 2 bases at J; junction bases unmatched: 7. CDR3 sequence (DNA): TGCGCCAGCAGCCAGGGACTAGCGAGACTCACAGATACGCAGTATTTT. Protein product: CASSQGLARLTDTQYF.

This clone was recorded once. V usage is TRBV2 and J usage is TRBJ2-2; 9 positions agree with TRBD2. Per the germline V gene, CDR1 is SNHLY and CDR2 is FYNNEI. This CDR3 is 16 amino acids long. Trimming at V came to 8 bases and at J to 0 bases, leaving 7 bases not matched to a gene. CDR3: CASETSGLANTGELFF. Here the CDR3 DNA reads TGTGCCAGCGAGACTAGCGGCCTCGCGAACACCGGGGAGCTGTTTTTT.

This rearrangement joins TRBV7-3 to TRBJ2-2; 7 bases map to TRBD1. Germline V gives CDR1 SGHTA, CDR2 FQGTGA. This CDR3 comprises 13 residues. V lost 5 bases to trimming and J lost 5 bases; unmatched junction nucleotides: 2. CDR3: CASSLDRTGELFF. The CDR3 DNA reads as TGTGCCAGCAGCCTGGACAGGACCGGGGAGCTGTTTTTT.

V and J are TRBV7-2 and TRBJ2-7; D unclear. The CDR3 consists of 14 residues. Germline-derived CDR1 and CDR2 are SGHTA and FQGNSA. V was shortened by 5 bases and J by 6 bases, with 17 bases between the two germline ends. The CDR3, as DNA: TGTGCCAGCAGCCAGTTACAGCCCCCCGGCGAGCAGTACTTC. Protein product: CASSQLQPPGEQYF.

CDR3 DNA sequence: TGTGCCAGCTCACCACCAAACACCCGCGGTCAGCCCCAGCATTTT. Amino acid sequence: CASSPPNTRGQPQHF. The rearrangement uses TRBV18 and TRBJ1-5; D is uncertain. The germline CDR1 and CDR2 sequences are KGHSH and LQKENI. This CDR3 is built from 15 residues. V lost 0 bases, J lost 6 bases, and 12 bases lay in between.

The rearrangement uses TRBV19 and TRBJ2-1, with 11 bases identical to TRBD2. V trimming: 8 bases; J trimming: 7 bases; junction bases outside the gene matches: 10. Germline CDR1 is LNHDA and CDR2 is SQIVND (reference sequence). The CDR3 totals 15 residues. The CDR3 coding sequence is TGTGCCAGTGATAGCGGGGGGGCCGGTGAAAATGAGCAGTTCTTC. Its protein is CASDSGGAGENEQFF.

This clone was counted between two and nine times. This rearrangement joins TRBV9 to TRBJ2-1; 7 bases line up with TRBD1. V was pared by 4 bases and J by 5 bases, with 6 bases of the junction left unmatched. There are 14 residues in the CDR3. CDR1 SGDLS and CDR2 YYNGEE come from the germline V gene. Here the CDR3 DNA reads TGTGCCAGCAGCCCACCAACAGGGGACAATGAGCAGTTCTTC. Amino acids: CASSPPTGDNEQFF.